This T cell receptor beta chain was recovered during a study of blood T cell repertoires in COVID-19. Study summary: Sites across the United States, Italy and Spain contributed samples from acute and convalescent COVID-19. Sources were T cells, B-cell-depleted T cells, or PBMCs; the material itself was cDNA or gDNA.

Germline V CDR1 and CDR2: GTSNPN, SVGIG (reference sequence). Trimming removed 3 bases at V and 4 bases at J, with 13 bases between. This CDR3 has 14 amino acids. In the authors' workflow: From reference gene primer amplification, estimates of nucleated cell counts were derived. Data came from immunoSEQ multiplex PCR; TCRdb stores just in-frame clones and leaves some out. V, J and clone size derive from that table, while D and trimming were established from the DNA sequence. In the table there are about 200,000 clones, roughly nine tenths of which are singletons. Sequenced sample: peripheral blood. The V call is TRBV30, the J call TRBJ1-3; D is perhaps TRBD1 (5 bases). The source of this sequence is a woman aged 50 to 60 with acute or convalescent COVID-19. The CDR3 loop reads CAWSWQGKGNTIYF. In DNA form, the CDR3 reads TGTGCCTGGAGCTGGCAGGGAAAAGGAAACACCATATATTTT.